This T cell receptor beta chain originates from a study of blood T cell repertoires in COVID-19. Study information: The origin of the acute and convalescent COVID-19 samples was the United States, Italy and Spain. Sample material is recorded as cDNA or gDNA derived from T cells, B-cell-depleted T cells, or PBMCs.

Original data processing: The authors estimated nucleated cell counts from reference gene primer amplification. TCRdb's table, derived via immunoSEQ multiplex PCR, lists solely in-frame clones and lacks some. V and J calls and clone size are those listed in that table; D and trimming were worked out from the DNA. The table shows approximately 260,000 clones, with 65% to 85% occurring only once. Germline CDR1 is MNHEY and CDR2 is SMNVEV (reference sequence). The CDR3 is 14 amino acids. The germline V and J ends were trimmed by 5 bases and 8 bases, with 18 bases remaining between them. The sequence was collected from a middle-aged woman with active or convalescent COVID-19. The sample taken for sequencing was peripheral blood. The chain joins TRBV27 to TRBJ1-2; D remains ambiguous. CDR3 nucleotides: TGTGCCAGCAGTCCCCTGGCGGTGGAGTTGGGCTACACCTTC. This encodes CASSPLAVELGYTF.